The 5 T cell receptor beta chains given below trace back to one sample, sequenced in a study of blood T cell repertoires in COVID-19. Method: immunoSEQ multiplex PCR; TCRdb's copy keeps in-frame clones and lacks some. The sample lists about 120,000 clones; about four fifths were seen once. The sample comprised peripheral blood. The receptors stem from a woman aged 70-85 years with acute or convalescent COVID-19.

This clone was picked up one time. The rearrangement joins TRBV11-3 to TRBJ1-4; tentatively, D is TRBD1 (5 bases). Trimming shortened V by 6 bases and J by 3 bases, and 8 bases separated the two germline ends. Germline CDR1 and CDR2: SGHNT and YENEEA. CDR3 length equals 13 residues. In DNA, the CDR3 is TGTGCCAGCAGTCCGGGGGCTAATGAAAAACTGTTTTTT. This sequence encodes CASSPGANEKLFF.

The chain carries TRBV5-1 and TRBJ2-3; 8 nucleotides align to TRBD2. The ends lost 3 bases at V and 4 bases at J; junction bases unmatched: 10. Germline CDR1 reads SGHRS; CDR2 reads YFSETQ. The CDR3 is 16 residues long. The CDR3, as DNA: TGCGCCAGCAGCTCCCTCCGGGGGGGCCTTCCAGATACGCAGTATTTT. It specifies CASSSLRGGLPDTQYF. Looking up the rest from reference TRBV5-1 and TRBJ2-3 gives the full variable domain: KAGVTQTPRYLIKTRGQQVTLSCSPISGHRSVSWYQQTPGQGLQFLFEYFSETQRNKGNFPGRFSGRQFSNSRSEMNVSTLELGDSALYLCASSSLRGGLPDTQYFGPGTRLTVL.

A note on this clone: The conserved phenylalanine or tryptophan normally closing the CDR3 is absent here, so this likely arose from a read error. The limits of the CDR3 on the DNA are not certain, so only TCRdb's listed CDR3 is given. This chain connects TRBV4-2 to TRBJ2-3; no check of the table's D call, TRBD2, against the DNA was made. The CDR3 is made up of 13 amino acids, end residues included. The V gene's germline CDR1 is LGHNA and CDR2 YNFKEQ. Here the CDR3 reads CASSQDLGLAGVY.

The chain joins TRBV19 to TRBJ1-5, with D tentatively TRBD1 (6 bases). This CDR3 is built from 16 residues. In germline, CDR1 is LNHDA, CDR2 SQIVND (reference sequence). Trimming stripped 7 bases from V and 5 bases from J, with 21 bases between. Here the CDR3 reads CASTSIGGGGDQPQHF. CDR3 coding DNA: TGTGCCAGTACCAGTATAGGGGGTGGGGGGGATCAGCCCCAGCATTTT.

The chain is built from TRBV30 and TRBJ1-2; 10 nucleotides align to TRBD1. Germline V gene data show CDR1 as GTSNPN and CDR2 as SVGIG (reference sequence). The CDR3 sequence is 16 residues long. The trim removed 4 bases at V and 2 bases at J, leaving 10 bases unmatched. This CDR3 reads CAWKRQGATKNYGYTF. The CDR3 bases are TGTGCCTGGAAAAGACAGGGGGCGACCAAGAACTATGGCTACACCTTC.